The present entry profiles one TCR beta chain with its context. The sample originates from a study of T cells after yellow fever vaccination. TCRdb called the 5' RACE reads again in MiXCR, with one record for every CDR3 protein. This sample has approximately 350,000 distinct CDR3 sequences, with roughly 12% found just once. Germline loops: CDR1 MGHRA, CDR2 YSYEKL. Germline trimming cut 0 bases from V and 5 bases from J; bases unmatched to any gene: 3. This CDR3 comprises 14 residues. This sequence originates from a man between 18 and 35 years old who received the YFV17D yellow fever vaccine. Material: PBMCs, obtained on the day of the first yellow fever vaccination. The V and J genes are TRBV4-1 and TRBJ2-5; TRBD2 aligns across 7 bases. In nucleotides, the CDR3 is TGCGCCAGCAGCCAAGATTGGGGAGGGGAGACCCAGTACTTC. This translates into CASSQDWGGETQYF.